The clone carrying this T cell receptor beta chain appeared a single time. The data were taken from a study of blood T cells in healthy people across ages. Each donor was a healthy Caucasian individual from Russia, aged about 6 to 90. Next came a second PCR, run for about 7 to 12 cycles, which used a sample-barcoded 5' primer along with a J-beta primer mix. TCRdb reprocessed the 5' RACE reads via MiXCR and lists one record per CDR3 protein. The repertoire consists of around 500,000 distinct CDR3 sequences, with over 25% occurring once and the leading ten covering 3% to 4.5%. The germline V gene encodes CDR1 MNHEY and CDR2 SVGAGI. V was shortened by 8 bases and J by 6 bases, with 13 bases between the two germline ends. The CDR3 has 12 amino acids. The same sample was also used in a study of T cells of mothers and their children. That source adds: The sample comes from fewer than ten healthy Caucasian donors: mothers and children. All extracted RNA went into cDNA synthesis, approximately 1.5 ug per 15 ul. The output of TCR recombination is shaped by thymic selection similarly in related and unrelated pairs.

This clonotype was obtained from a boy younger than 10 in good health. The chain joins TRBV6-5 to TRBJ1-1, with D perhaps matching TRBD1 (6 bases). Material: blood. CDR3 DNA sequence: TGTGCCAGCGTCGCGAAGGGGGCTGAAGCTTTCTTT. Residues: CASVAKGAEAFF.